What follows are 22 T cell receptor beta chains derived from one specimen sequenced in a study of T cell responses to AZD1222 COVID-19 vaccine. Generated by immunoSEQ multiplex PCR, the TCRdb table keeps only in-frame clones and is missing some. The data contain approximately 120,000 clones, around 90% of them singletons. The material sequenced was peripheral blood, taken on day 0 of MenACWY control vaccination. These receptors were collected from an adult in good health.

This clone was observed a single time. This chain connects TRBV10-3 to TRBJ2-5; 9 bases are shared with TRBD1. The V and J ends lost 10 bases and 1 base, in that order; junction bases with no gene match: 10. The CDR3 runs 15 residues. Germline CDR1 ENHRY, CDR2 SYGVKD. The CDR3 DNA reads as TGTGCCACCATCCGGGGACAGGGAGGCCAAGAGACCCAGTACTTC. This translates into CATIRGQGGQETQYF.

This clone was counted a single time. The V gene is TRBV7-8, the J gene TRBJ2-5, with 7 positions matching TRBD2. The V and J ends lost 5 bases and 5 bases, in that order; junction bases with no gene match: 11. The CDR3 totals 15 residues. Germline V gene data show CDR1 as SGHVS and CDR2 as FQNEAQ. The CDR3, as DNA: TGTGCCAGCAGCCCGGGACTACGGGCACGGGAGACCCAGTACTTC. Translating gives CASSPGLRARETQYF. Based on the CDR3 plus reference TRBV7-8 and TRBJ2-5, the full variable domain is GAGVSQSPRYKVAKRGQDVALRCDPISGHVSLFWYQQALGQGPEFLTYFQNEAQLDKSGLPSDRFFAERPEGSVSTLKIQRTQQEDSAVYLCASSPGLRARETQYFGPGTRLLVL.

This clone was seen more than once but under ten times. This chain links TRBV30 with TRBJ2-1; TRBD2 matches at 7 bases. In germline, CDR1 is GTSNPN, CDR2 SVGIG (reference sequence). This CDR3 has 14 amino acids. The trim removed 5 bases at V and 5 bases at J, leaving 9 bases unmatched. The CDR3 bases are TGTGCCTGGGCCCGACTAGCAATTCACAATGAGCAGTTCTTC. This encodes CAWARLAIHNEQFF.

The genes are TRBV5-8 and TRBJ2-1; 12 bases line up with TRBD2. The germline V gene encodes CDR1 SGHTS and CDR2 YDEGEE. J was trimmed by 9 bases and V by 0 bases; bases with no gene match: 4. The CDR3 consists of 15 residues. The CDR3 spells CASSLVTSGRIEQFF. The CDR3 region has the DNA TGTGCCAGCAGCTTGGTAACTAGCGGGAGGATTGAGCAGTTCTTC.

The rearrangement links TRBV6-1 to TRBJ1-2; D is unclear. Germline-derived CDR1 and CDR2 are MNHNS and SASEGT. Trimming cost V 1 base and J 8 bases, with 14 bases left between them. The CDR3 spans 14 residues. The CDR3 sequence is CASSEGNSPGGYTF. CDR3 coding DNA: TGTGCCAGCAGTGAAGGGAACTCCCCGGGGGGCTACACCTTC.

The chain joins TRBV15 to TRBJ2-2; weak D call: TRBD1 (5 bases). The CDR3 contains 14 residues. In germline, CDR1 is LNHNV, CDR2 YYDKDF (reference sequence). The ends were cut back, 0 bases at V and 7 bases at J, with 9 bases in the middle. The CDR3 DNA reads as TGTGCCACCAGCAGAGACAGGGCTATCGGGGAGCTGTTTTTT. Its protein is CATSRDRAIGELFF.

This clone has only one observation. The J gene is TRBJ1-1, the V gene TRBV2, with 9 positions matching TRBD1. Germline loops: CDR1 SNHLY, CDR2 FYNNEI. The V and J ends lost 6 bases and 4 bases, in that order; junction bases with no gene match: 9. This CDR3 region has 15 residues. The CDR3 reads CASRAPGQGLTEAFF. The CDR3 DNA follows: TGTGCCAGCAGGGCTCCCGGACAGGGGCTCACTGAAGCTTTCTTT.

J is TRBJ1-3 and V is TRBV28, with D perhaps TRBD1 (6 bases). Germline CDR1 reads MDHEN; CDR2 reads SYDVKM. V shed 7 bases and J shed 2 bases, with 12 bases lying between them. This CDR3 region has 14 residues. CDR3 in DNA: TGTGCCAGCACACCAAAGGGGGCTGGAAACACCATATATTTT. Translated: CASTPKGAGNTIYF.

The chain uses TRBV27 and TRBJ2-7; 12 bases fit TRBD1. The V gene end was trimmed by 2 bases and the J gene end by 3 bases; junction bases not matched to a gene: 26. This CDR3 comprises 23 residues. Germline V gives CDR1 MNHEY, CDR2 SMNVEV (reference sequence). CDR3 in amino acids: CASSLTGFSWDRGRNRVSYEQYF. CDR3 nucleotide sequence: TGTGCCAGCAGTTTAACGGGTTTTTCCTGGGACAGGGGGCGCAATCGGGTTAGCTACGAGCAGTACTTC.

The rearrangement links TRBV27 to TRBJ2-7; 7 bases fit TRBD1. CDR3 size: 14 residues. CDR1 and CDR2 (germline): MNHEY, SMNVEV (reference sequence). V was pared by 6 bases and J by 6 bases, with 11 bases of the junction left unmatched. The CDR3, as DNA: TGTGCCAGCAGACTCGCCCCCACAGGGGTCGAGCAGTACTTC. Its protein product is CASRLAPTGVEQYF.

V usage is TRBV28 and J usage is TRBJ2-2, with TRBD1 matching over 8 bases. The CDR3 totals 17 residues. Germline CDR1 MDHEN, CDR2 SYDVKM. Trimming at V came to 5 bases and at J to 0 bases, leaving 8 bases not matched to a gene. The CDR3 DNA reads as TGTGCCAGCAGTCCCGGGACAGGAGCGGCGAACACCGGGGAGCTGTTTTTT. It codes for CASSPGTGAANTGELFF.

CDR3 nucleotide sequence: TGTGCCAGCAGCTTTCCGAACACTGAAGCTTTCTTT. Protein product: CASSFPNTEAFF. This chain joins TRBV7-2 and TRBJ1-1; the D is unclear. The CDR3 loop spans 12 amino acids. Trimming left V 3 bases short and J 1 base short, with 3 bases between. Germline V lookup: CDR1 SGHTA, CDR2 FQGNSA.

This clone showed up just once. The chain recombines TRBV19 with TRBJ1-4, with 7 bases aligning to TRBD1. V gave up 7 bases and J gave up 6 bases; unmatched junction bases: 11. The CDR3 has 15 amino acids. Per the germline V gene, CDR1 is LNHDA and CDR2 is SQIVND (reference sequence). DNA of the CDR3: TGTGCCAGTACCCCCCAGGGGGTTTGGGATGAAAAACTGTTTTTT. As protein: CASTPQGVWDEKLFF.

This clone has just a few counts. This sequence joins TRBV19 and TRBJ1-6; 7 bases are a match to TRBD1. J was trimmed by 9 bases and V by 5 bases; bases with no gene match: 13. Germline lookup yields CDR1 LNHDA and CDR2 SQIVND (reference sequence). There are 16 residues in the CDR3. This CDR3 reads CASSPNPGTVGSPLHF. The CDR3, as DNA: TGTGCCAGTAGTCCGAACCCAGGGACAGTTGGTTCACCCCTCCACTTT.

This sequence joins TRBV7-8 and TRBJ1-5, with 7 bases aligning to TRBD1. J was trimmed by 3 bases and V by 4 bases; bases with no gene match: 9. The length of the CDR3 is 16 residues. CDR1 SGHVS and CDR2 FQNEAQ come from the germline V gene. For the CDR3, the DNA is TGTGCCAGCAGCTCACAGGGGTATAATCCCAATCAGCCCCAGCATTTT. Translating gives CASSSQGYNPNQPQHF.

The chain links TRBV3-1 (or the pseudogene TRBV3-2) to TRBJ2-1; 8 positions agree with TRBD2. Per the germline V gene, CDR1 is LGHDT and CDR2 is YNNKEL (reference sequence). CDR3 length: 16 amino acids. J gave up 0 bases and V 2 bases, and 3 bases lay outside the gene matches. DNA of the CDR3: TGTGCCAGCAGCCAAACTAGCGGTCGCTCCTACAATGAGCAGTTCTTC. This codes for CASSQTSGRSYNEQFF.

V usage is TRBV19 and J usage is TRBJ1-1; 10 nucleotides agree with TRBD1. The CDR3 runs to 14 residues. The germline V gene has CDR1 LNHDA and CDR2 SQIVND (reference sequence). Losses at the gene ends were 4 bases for V and 4 bases for J; bases not matched to a gene: 3. The CDR3 DNA is TGTGCCAGTAGTACTTGGACAGGGGGCACTGAAGCTTTCTTT. Residues: CASSTWTGGTEAFF. Complete variable domain (other parts from reference TRBV19 and TRBJ1-1): DGGITQSPKYLFRKEGQNVTLSCEQNLNHDAMYWYRQDPGQGLRLIYYSQIVNDFQKGDIAEGYSVSREKKESFPLTVTSAQKNPTAFYLCASSTWTGGTEAFFGQGTRLTVV.

V and J are TRBV14 and TRBJ2-7, with 8 bases fitting TRBD2. V shed 4 bases, J shed 6 bases, and the junction held 5 bases outside the gene matches. This CDR3 has 13 residues. CDR1 is SGHDN and CDR2 is FVKESK in the germline V gene. The CDR3 nucleotides read TGTGCCAGCAGCCCTCGGACTAGCTCCGAGCAGTACTTC. Its translation is CASSPRTSSEQYF. Supplemented by reference TRBV14 and TRBJ2-7, the full variable domain reads EAGVTQFPSHSVIEKGQTVTLRCDPISGHDNLYWYRRVMGKEIKFLLHFVKESKQDESGMPNNRFLAERTGGTYSTLKVQPAELEDSGVYFCASSPRTSSEQYFGPGTRLTVT.

The chain combines TRBV12-3 or TRBV12-4 with TRBJ2-2, with D hard to call. The CDR3 is made up of 13 amino acids. V lost 5 bases, J lost 6 bases, and 10 bases lay in between. The CDR3 DNA follows: TGTGCCAGCAGTCTTGGGGTTGCCGGGGAGCTGTTTTTT. Its translation: CASSLGVAGELFF.

This sequence joins TRBV19 and TRBJ1-4; TRBD1 is a possible D gene (5 bases). This CDR3 comprises 16 residues. In germline, CDR1 is LNHDA, CDR2 SQIVND (reference sequence). Trimming removed 4 bases from V and 4 bases from J, with 16 bases in between. The CDR3 sequence: CASSSPGGESNEKLFF. The CDR3 DNA follows: TGTGCCAGTAGTAGCCCTGGAGGGGAAAGTAATGAAAAACTGTTTTTT.

The table lists this clone with a count of one. The J gene is TRBJ2-5, the V gene TRBV5-1; D remains unclear. V was trimmed by 4 bases and J by 0 bases, leaving 4 bases between them. Germline CDR1 is SGHRS and CDR2 is YFSETQ. This CDR3 region has 12 residues. The CDR3 here is CASSPHQETQYF. CDR3 bases: TGCGCCAGCAGCCCACACCAAGAGACCCAGTACTTC.

The rearrangement joins TRBV28 to TRBJ2-5, with 9 bases that match TRBD2. The trim removed 11 bases at V and 4 bases at J, leaving 11 bases unmatched. CDR3 length equals 14 residues. Germline assignment: CDR1 MDHEN and CDR2 SYDVKM. CDR3 amino acids: CAGSKREALETQYF. The CDR3 coding sequence is TGTGCCGGGTCAAAGCGGGAGGCCCTAGAGACCCAGTACTTC.